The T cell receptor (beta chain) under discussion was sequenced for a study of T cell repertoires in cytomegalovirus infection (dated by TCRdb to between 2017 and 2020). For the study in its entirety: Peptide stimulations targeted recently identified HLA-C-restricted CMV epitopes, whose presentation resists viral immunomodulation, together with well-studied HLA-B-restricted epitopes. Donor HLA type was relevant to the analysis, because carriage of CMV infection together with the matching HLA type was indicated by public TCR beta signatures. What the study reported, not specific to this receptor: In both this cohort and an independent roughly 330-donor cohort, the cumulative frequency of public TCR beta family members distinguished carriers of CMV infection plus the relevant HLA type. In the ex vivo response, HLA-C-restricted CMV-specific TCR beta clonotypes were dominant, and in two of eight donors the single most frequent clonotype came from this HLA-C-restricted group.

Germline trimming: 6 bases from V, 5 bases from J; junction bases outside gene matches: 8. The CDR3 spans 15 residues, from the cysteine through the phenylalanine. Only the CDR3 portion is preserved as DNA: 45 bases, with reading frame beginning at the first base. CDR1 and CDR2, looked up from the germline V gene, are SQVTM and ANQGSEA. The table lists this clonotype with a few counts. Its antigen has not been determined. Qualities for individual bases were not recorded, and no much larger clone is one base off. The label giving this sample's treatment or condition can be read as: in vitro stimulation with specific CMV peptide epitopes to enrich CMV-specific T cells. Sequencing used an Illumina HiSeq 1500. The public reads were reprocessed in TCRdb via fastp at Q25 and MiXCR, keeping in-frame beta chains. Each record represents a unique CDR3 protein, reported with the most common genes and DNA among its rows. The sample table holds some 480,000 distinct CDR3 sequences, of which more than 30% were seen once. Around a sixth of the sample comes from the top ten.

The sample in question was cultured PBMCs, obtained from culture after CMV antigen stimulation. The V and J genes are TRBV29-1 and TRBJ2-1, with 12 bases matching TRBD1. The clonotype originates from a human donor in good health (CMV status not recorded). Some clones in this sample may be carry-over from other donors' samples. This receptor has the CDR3 CSVEGTGGVNNEQFF. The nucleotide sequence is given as TGCAGCGTAGAGGGGACAGGGGGCGTAAACAATGAGCAGTTCTTC.